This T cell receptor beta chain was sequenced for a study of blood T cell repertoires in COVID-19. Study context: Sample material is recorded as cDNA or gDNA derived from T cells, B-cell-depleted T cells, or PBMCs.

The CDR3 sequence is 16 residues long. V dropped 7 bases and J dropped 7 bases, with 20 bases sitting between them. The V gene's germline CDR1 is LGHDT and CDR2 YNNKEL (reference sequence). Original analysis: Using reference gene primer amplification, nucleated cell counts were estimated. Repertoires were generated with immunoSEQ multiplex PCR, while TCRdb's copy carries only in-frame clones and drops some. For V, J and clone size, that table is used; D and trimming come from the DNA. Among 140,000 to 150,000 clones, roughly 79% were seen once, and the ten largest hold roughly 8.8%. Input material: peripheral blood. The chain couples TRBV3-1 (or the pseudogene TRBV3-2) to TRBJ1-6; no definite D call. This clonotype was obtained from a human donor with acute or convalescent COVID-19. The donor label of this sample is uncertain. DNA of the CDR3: TGTGCCAGCAACTTAGTGGCGGGAGTTGGGAATTCACCCCTCCACTTT. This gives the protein CASNLVAGVGNSPLHF.